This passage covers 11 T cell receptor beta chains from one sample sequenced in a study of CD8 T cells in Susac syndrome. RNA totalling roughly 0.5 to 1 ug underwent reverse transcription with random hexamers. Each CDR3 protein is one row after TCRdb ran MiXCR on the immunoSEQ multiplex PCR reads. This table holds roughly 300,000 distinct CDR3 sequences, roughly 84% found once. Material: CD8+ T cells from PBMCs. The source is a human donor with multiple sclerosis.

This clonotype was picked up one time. The CDR3 region has the DNA TGTGCCAGCAGCTTAGCGGGGCCGGGACTCAATCCGTTCTTC. It codes for CASSLAGPGLNPFF. The chain uses TRBV7-9 and TRBJ2-1, with D perhaps matching TRBD2 (6 bases). CDR3 length: 14 amino acids. Germline-derived CDR1 and CDR2 are SEHNR and FQNEAQ (reference sequence). The V end lost 0 bases, the J end lost 15 bases, and 18 bases lay between the germline ends.

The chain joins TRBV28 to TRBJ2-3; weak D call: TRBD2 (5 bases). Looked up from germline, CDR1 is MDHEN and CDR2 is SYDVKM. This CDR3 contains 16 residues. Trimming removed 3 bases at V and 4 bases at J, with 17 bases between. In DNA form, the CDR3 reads TGTGCCAGCAGTTTGGCGTGGGAGAAAGAGGCAGATACGCAGTATTTT. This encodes CASSLAWEKEADTQYF.

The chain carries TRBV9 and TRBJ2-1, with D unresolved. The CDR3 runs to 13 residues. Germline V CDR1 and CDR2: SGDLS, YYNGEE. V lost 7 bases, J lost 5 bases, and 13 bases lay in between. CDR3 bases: TGTGCCAGCGGAGCTCCGGAACACAATGAGCAGTTCTTC. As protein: CASGAPEHNEQFF.

The CDR3, as DNA: TGCGCCAGCAGCCTTAGCGAGATCTACGAGCAGTACTTC. This translates into CASSLSEIYEQYF. The chain recombines TRBV5-1 with TRBJ2-7; D might be TRBD2 (5 bases). The CDR3 totals 13 residues. Trimming took 4 bases from V and 3 from J, leaving 11 bases between them. Germline CDR1 is SGHRS and CDR2 is YFSETQ.

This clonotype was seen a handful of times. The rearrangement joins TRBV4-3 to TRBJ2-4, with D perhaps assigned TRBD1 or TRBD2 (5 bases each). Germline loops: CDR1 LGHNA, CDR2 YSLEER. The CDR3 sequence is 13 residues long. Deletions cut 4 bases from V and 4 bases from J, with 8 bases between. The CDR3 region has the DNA TGCGCCAGCAGCCGGGACCTTAAAAACATTCAGTACTTC. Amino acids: CASSRDLKNIQYF.

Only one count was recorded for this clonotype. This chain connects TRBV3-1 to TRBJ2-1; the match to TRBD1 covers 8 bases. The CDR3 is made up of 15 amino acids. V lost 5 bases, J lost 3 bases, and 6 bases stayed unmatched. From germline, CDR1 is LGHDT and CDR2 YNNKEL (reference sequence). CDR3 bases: TGTGCCAGCAGCTTCGGGACAGGTGTCTACAATGAGCAGTTCTTC. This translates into CASSFGTGVYNEQFF.

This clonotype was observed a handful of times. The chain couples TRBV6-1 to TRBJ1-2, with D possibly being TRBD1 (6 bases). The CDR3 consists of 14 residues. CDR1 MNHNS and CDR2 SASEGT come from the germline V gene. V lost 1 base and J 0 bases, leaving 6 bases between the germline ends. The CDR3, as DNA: TGTGCCAGCAGTGAAGGGACAGCTAACTATGGCTACACCTTC. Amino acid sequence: CASSEGTANYGYTF.

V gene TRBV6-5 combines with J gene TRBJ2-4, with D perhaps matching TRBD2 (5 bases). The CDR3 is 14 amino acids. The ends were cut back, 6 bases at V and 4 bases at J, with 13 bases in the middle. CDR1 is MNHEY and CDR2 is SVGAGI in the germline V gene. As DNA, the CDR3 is TGTGCCAGCAGCCCCAGCGGAGCTAAAAACATTCAGTACTTC. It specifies CASSPSGAKNIQYF.

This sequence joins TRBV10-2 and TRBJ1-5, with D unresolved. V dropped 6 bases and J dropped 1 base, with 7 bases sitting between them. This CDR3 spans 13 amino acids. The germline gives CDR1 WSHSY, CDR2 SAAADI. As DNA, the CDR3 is TGCGCCAGCAGGGCGGAGAGCAATCAGCCCCAGCATTTT. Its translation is CASRAESNQPQHF.

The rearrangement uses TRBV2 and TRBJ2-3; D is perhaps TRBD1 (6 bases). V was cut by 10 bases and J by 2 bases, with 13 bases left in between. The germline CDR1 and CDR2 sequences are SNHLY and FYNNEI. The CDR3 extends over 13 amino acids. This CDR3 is CATARGFTDTQYF. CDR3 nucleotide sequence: TGTGCCACAGCAAGGGGGTTCACAGATACGCAGTATTTT.

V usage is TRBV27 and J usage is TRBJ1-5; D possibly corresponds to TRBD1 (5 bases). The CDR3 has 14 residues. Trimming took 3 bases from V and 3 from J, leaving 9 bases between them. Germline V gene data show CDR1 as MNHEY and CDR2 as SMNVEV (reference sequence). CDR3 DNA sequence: TGTGCCAGCAGTTTGAGACAGCTCAATCAGCCCCAGCATTTT. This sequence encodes CASSLRQLNQPQHF.